A single sample is the source of the 8 T cell receptor beta chains below, sequenced in a study of CD8 T cells in ankylosing spondylitis. Study-level points and caveats: Typical of ankylosing spondylitis blood, it appeared, was a TCR beta motif of under 10 highly homologous variants.

Each CDR3 protein is one row after TCRdb ran MiXCR on the 5' RACE reads. In the table there are about 440,000 distinct CDR3 sequences, roughly 15% of which are singletons. Antigens for these TCRs are unknown. The sequenced material came from blood, either unsorted or a sorted T cell fraction (not recorded which). The receptors were sampled from a male donor with ankylosing spondylitis.

The chain links TRBV7-6 to TRBJ2-4; 11 bases are a match to TRBD2. With 4 bases clipped from V and 3 bases from J, the junction kept 5 bases outside the gene matches. This CDR3 is 16 amino acids long. Germline CDR1 SGHVS, CDR2 FNYEAQ. This chain's CDR3 is CASSSGTSGDKNIQYF. The CDR3 DNA reads as TGTGCCAGCAGCTCCGGGACTAGCGGCGACAAAAACATTCAGTACTTC.

This clonotype has more than one count but fewer than ten. The CDR3 sequence: CASSLWTGVGGEQYF. CDR3 DNA sequence: TGCGCCAGCAGCTTATGGACAGGGGTTGGAGGCGAGCAGTACTTC. The genes are TRBV5-1 and TRBJ2-7; 9 bases are a match to TRBD1. CDR1 is SGHRS, CDR2 YFSETQ, per germline. This CDR3 contains 15 residues. V dropped 2 bases and J dropped 6; count of bases not matched to a gene: 9.

This clonotype was recorded a few times. The chain carries TRBV11-2 and TRBJ2-7; 7 bases line up with TRBD1. This CDR3 is built from 13 residues. V lost 5 bases to trimming and J lost 4 bases; unmatched junction nucleotides: 5. The germline V gene has CDR1 SGHAT and CDR2 FQNNGV. In DNA, the CDR3 is TGTGCCAGCAGCACGGACAGGTTTTACGAGCAGTACTTC. This sequence encodes CASSTDRFYEQYF.

The table lists this clonotype with a few counts. This chain links TRBV6-1 with TRBJ1-6; D may be TRBD1 (6 bases). The CDR3 runs to 18 residues. CDR1 and CDR2 (germline): MNHNS, SASEGT. The V end lost 7 bases, the J end lost 1 base, and 20 bases lay between the germline ends. In DNA, the CDR3 is TGTGCCAGCACCAAAGGCGGGGGGCCAAAATCCTATAATTCACCCCTCCACTTT. Its translation: CASTKGGGPKSYNSPLHF.

V usage is TRBV10-3 and J usage is TRBJ2-7; 8 bases fit TRBD1. The germline V gene has CDR1 ENHRY and CDR2 SYGVKD. Trimming took 5 bases from V and 0 from J; bases not matched to a gene: 3. There are 14 residues in the CDR3. The CDR3 here is CAISRDRSSYEQYF. CDR3 in DNA: TGTGCCATCAGTCGGGACAGGAGCTCCTACGAGCAGTACTTC.

As to this clonotype: Germline is not matched at one junction end, which may reflect a read error. J is TRBJ2-7 and V is TRBV7-2; 11 bases are shared with TRBD2. The V gene's germline CDR1 is SGHTA and CDR2 FQGNSA. The length of the CDR3 is 16 residues. CDR3 loop: CASRLAGGGAAYEQYF. The CDR3, as DNA: TGTGCCAGCAGGTTAGCGGGAGGGGGAGCAGCTTACGAGCAGTACTTC.

There are a few counts of this clonotype. The genes are TRBV29-1 and TRBJ2-5; 7 bases map to TRBD1. V dropped 6 bases and J dropped 0; count of bases not matched to a gene: 1. Germline lookup yields CDR1 SQVTM and CDR2 ANQGSEA. The CDR3 loop spans 12 amino acids. The DNA for the CDR3 is TGCAGCGTCCAGGGGGACCAAGAGACCCAGTACTTC. Protein sequence: CSVQGDQETQYF.

This clonotype was observed a handful of times. This sequence joins TRBV7-2 and TRBJ2-3, with TRBD1 matching over 9 bases. CDR3 length: 14 amino acids. J lost 4 bases, V lost 6 bases, and 5 bases had no gene match. The V gene's germline CDR1 is SGHTA and CDR2 FQGNSA. The CDR3 here is CASRRTGVPDTQYF. CDR3 DNA sequence: TGTGCCAGCAGGCGGACAGGGGTGCCAGATACGCAGTATTTT.